A selection of T cell receptor beta chains follows, all from one sample in a study of shared clonotypes between healthy human individuals. The table came from immunoSEQ multiplex PCR; TCRdb's copy has only in-frame clones and leaves some out. The sample contains a few million clones, approximately 90% of which appear only once. The sequenced material came from naive CD4+ T cells sorted from blood. The receptors were gathered from a man between 18 and 35 years old in good health. Each CDR3 is given with its conserved first and last residue. D genes are given only for firm matches. Clone sizes are given selectively: once, few, many, or a class where the clone is expanded.

clone_size | j_call | v_call | d_call | cdr3_nt | cdr3_aa
once | TRBJ2-1 | TRBV7-3 | TRBD2 | TGTGCCAGCAGCTCACTAGCGGGGGGACTAACCTACAATGAGCAGTTCTTC | CASSSLAGGLTYNEQFF
. | TRBJ1-6 | TRBV19 | . | TGTGCCAGTAGTAGGTTTGGTAATTCACCCCTCCACTTT | CASSRFGNSPLHF
once | TRBJ1-1 | TRBV5-4 | . | TGTGCCAGCAGCTTGGCCCAAGGGGGGAACACTGAAGCTTTCTTT | CASSLAQGGNTEAFF
. | TRBJ1-4 | TRBV6-5 | . | TGTGCCAGCAGTTACGAGCAGACCTATGAAAAACTGTTTTTT | CASSYEQTYEKLFF
. | TRBJ2-1 | TRBV6-1 | TRBD1 | TGTGCCAGCGGCCCGGGACAGCTCTCCTACAATGAGCAGTTCTTC | CASGPGQLSYNEQFF
. | TRBJ2-5 | TRBV10-3 | TRBD2 | TGTGCCATCAGTGAGAGCGGGGGGATGGAGACCCAGTACTTC | CAISESGGMETQYF
. | TRBJ1-2 | TRBV6-5 | TRBD1 | TGTGCCAGCAGTCCGACAGGGCCTAACTATGGCTACACCTTC | CASSPTGPNYGYTF
. | TRBJ2-3 | TRBV11-2 | . | TGTGCCAGCAGCCCCCGGAGGTCCGGCACTAGCACAGATACGCAGTATTTT | CASSPRRSGTSTDTQYF
. | TRBJ1-2 | TRBV5-1 | TRBD1 | TGCGCCAGCAGCTTGGGACAGGGGGCGCTTAATGGCTACACCTTC | CASSLGQGALNGYTF
. | TRBJ2-2 | TRBV6-1 | TRBD2 | TGTGCCAGCAATAGCGGGAGTTCAGGCACCGGGGAGCTGTTTTTT | CASNSGSSGTGELFF
. | TRBJ1-1 | TRBV2 | . | TGTGCCAGCGGGGGGGGGTCCGACACTGAAGCTTTCTTT | CASGGGSDTEAFF
. | TRBJ2-4 | TRBV19 | TRBD1 | TGTGCCAGTAGTCCCGGGACAGGGGAACACATTCAGTACTTC | CASSPGTGEHIQYF
. | TRBJ1-5 | TRBV21-1 | . | TGTGCCAGCAGAGGGTCGCAGGGTTGTTGGGGCAATCAGCCCCAGCATTTT | CASRGSQGCWGNQPQHF
. | TRBJ2-6 | TRBV28 | . | TGTGCCAGCGAGGGGCTGCACTCTGGGGCCAACGTCCTGACTTTC | CASEGLHSGANVLTF
. | TRBJ2-7 | TRBV5-5 | TRBD1 | TGTGCCAGCAGCACGGACAGGGGATTCGGATACGAGCAGTACTTC | CASSTDRGFGYEQYF
. | TRBJ1-1 | TRBV7-9 | TRBD1 | TGTGCCAGCAGCTTAGCGGACAGGGTTATGAACACTGAAGCTTTCTTT | CASSLADRVMNTEAFF
. | TRBJ1-3 | TRBV19 | TRBD1 | TGTGCCAGTACTCATCCCGGGACAGGGGGCGTATTTGGAAACACCATATATTTT | CASTHPGTGGVFGNTIYF
. | TRBJ1-1 | TRBV2 | . | TGTGCCAGCAGCCCATCCTGGGGCGTCACTGAAGCTTTCTTT | CASSPSWGVTEAFF
. | TRBJ2-7 | TRBV5-5 | . | TGTGCCAGCAGCTTTGTTGGGTGGGGGCCAGGGGACTACGAGCAGTACTTC | CASSFVGWGPGDYEQYF
. | TRBJ2-3 | TRBV5-1 | . | TGCGCCAGCAGCTTGGACGCTATAGCAGATACGCAGTATTTT | CASSLDAIADTQYF
once | TRBJ1-6 | TRBV7-9 | TRBD1 | TGTGCCAGCAGCTCCGACAGGGTATCGTTTAATTCACCCCTCCACTTT | CASSSDRVSFNSPLHF
. | TRBJ2-2 | TRBV30 | TRBD2 | TGTGCCTGGAGTGTACGGACTAGCGGGGTTAAGAACACCGGGGAGCTGTTTTTT | CAWSVRTSGVKNTGELFF
. | TRBJ2-7 | TRBV27 | TRBD1 | TGTGCCAGCAAACCTTCAGAGGGGGCTCAGTTCCACGAGCAGTACTTC | CASKPSEGAQFHEQYF
. | TRBJ2-3 | TRBV18 | TRBD1 | TGTGCCAGCTCACCACGGGACAGAGTGAAATTCACAGATACGCAGTATTTT | CASSPRDRVKFTDTQYF
. | TRBJ2-7 | TRBV30 | TRBD1 | TGTGCCTGGAGTGAACAGGGGGCGGTCGGGCAGTACTTC | CAWSEQGAVGQYF
. | TRBJ2-3 | TRBV19 | . | TGTGCCAGTAGTCAGGGCGGGTTCACAGATACGCAGTATTTT | CASSQGGFTDTQYF
. | TRBJ1-2 | TRBV10-3 | . | TGTGCCATCAGTGGCAGACAGTCTAACTATGGCTACACCTTC | CAISGRQSNYGYTF
. | TRBJ1-1 | TRBV30 | . | TGTGCCTGGAGCCGAGGTTACACTGAAGCTTTCTTT | CAWSRGYTEAFF
. | TRBJ2-7 | TRBV30 | . | TGTGCCTGGAGTGCGTCGGGAGCTTACGAGCAGTACTTC | CAWSASGAYEQYF
. | TRBJ2-7 | TRBV28 | TRBD1 | TGTGCCAGCAGTTTACGGACAGGAACCTACGAGCAGTACTTC | CASSLRTGTYEQYF
. | TRBJ2-7 | TRBV18 | . | TGTGCCAGCTCGCACGAGGCTCCTGCACTCTACGAGCAGTACTTC | CASSHEAPALYEQYF